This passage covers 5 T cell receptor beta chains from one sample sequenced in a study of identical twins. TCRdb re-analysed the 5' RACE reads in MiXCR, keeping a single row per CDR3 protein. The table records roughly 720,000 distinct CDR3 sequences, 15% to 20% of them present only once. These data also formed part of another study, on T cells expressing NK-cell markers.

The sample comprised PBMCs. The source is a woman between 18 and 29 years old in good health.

The CDR3 nucleotides read TGTGCCAGCAGCTTATCCAGCGGGAGAAACATTCAGTACTTC. Protein product: CASSLSSGRNIQYF. The V and J genes are TRBV7-2 and TRBJ2-4; 8 bases map to TRBD2. The CDR3 covers 14 residues. Germline assignment: CDR1 SGHTA and CDR2 FQGNSA. The J segment lost 6 bases and the V segment lost 2 bases, leaving 3 bases of the junction unmatched.

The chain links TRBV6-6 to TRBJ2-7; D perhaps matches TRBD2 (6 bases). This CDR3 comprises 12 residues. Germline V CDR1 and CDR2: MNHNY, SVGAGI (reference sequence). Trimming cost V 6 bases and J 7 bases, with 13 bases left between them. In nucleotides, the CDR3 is TGTGCCAGCAGCCCTTGGGGGGAAGAGCAGTACTTC. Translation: CASSPWGEEQYF.

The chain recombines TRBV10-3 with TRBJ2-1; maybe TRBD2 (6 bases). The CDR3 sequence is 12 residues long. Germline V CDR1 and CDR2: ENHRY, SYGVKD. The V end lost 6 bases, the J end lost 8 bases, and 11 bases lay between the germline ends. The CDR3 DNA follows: TGTGCCATCAGGGGTAGCGGTGATGAGCAGTTCTTC. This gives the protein CAIRGSGDEQFF.

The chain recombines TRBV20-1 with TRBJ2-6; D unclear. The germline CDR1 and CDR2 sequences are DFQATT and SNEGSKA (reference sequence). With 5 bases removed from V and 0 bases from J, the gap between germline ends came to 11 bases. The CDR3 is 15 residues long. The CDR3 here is CSALGSGSGANVLTF. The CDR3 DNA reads TGCAGTGCTCTGGGTTCAGGCTCTGGGGCCAACGTCCTGACTTTC.

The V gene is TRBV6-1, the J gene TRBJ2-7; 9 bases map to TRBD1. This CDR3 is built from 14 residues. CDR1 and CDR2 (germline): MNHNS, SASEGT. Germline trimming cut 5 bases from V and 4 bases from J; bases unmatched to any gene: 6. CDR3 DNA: TGTGCCAGCAGTCATCCGGGACAGGGATACGAGCAGTACTTC. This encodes CASSHPGQGYEQYF.